This T cell receptor (beta chain) was captured in a study of CD8 T cells in Susac syndrome (dated by TCRdb to between 2018 and 2021). Broadly, across the study: Of the Susac syndrome patients who were sequenced, over five had clinically active disease and roughly eight were in clinical remission. Susac syndrome patients were therapy-naive, on corticosteroids (some also receiving IVIg), or on IVIg alone at blood withdrawal. The study used repertoire sequencing to test whether antigen drove CD8+ T cell activation and differentiation in Susac syndrome. The full study reports these points: The TCR sequencing and HLA analysis was acknowledged to have included a relatively small number of individuals. The CD4+ T cell repertoire of patients with Susac syndrome showed no detectable clonal expansion.

As concerns this clonotype: No cognate antigen has been identified for it. Per-base quality was not reported, and no clone a single base away is much larger than it.

The CDR3 goes from the cysteine to the phenylalanine over 15 residues. The retained sequence is limited to the CDR3, 45 bases, with the frame set at the first base. CDR1 and CDR2 (DFQATT, SNEGSKA) derive from the germline V gene (reference sequence). Trimming takes 1 base off V and 4 bases off J; junction bases not matched to a gene: 6. High-throughput TCR beta sequencing profiled peripheral blood CD8+ and CD4+ T cells from healthy donors, Susac syndrome patients and multiple sclerosis patients. Susac syndrome patients met recently defined diagnostic criteria for definite or probable disease. Bulk CD8+ and CD4+ T cells were purified magnetically by negative isolation, whereas CD8+ TEMRA cells were enriched by FACS. Blood was collected in EDTA tubes and processed within 24 hours, with PBMCs isolated through density gradient centrifugation. PBMCs intended for TCR sequencing were cryopreserved in liquid nitrogen and were subsequently thawed in a 37 degrees C water bath. Purity of sorted or isolated CD4+, CD8+ and CD8+ TEMRA cells was at least 90%.

RNA was extracted using the RNeasy kit, and 0.5 to 1 microgram was reverse transcribed with random hexamers. The immunoSEQ multiplex PCR assay, which covers 54 Vbeta and 13 Jbeta segments, was used to amplify TCR beta CDR3 regions. To correct PCR amplification bias, a synthetic template baseline was used for both primer optimization and computational correction. Per the source publication's procedure: Reads were annotated to V, D and J genes according to IMGT and were analyzed with immunoSEQ Analyzer, with only productive sequences retained. To calculate clonality, Shannon entropy was normalized by log2 of the number of productive unique sequences and then subtracted from one. For each patient and control, public and private clones were evaluated among the 100 most prevalent clones. Susac-specific clones were defined as absent from healthy and MS cohorts, around 970 published viral clones and other ImmuneACCESS disease sequences. TCRdb reprocessing: public reads trimmed at Q25 with fastp, clones called with MiXCR, in-frame beta chains kept. When rows share a CDR3 protein, they turn into one entry using the most common DNA and genes. These V and J calls are TCRdb output, not the study's own analysis. This sample is represented by about 77,000 distinct CDR3 sequences; around 93% of them were singletons. Of the sample, 0.5% to 0.65% is held by the ten largest clones.

Sequencing used CD4+ T cells from PBMCs. The sequence was obtained from a human donor with Susac syndrome. The receptor chain draws on TRBV20-1 and TRBJ2-1, with 8 bases aligning to TRBD2. The CDR3 corresponds to CSARGAGEGYNEQFF. The sequenced DNA is TGCAGTGCTAGAGGAGCGGGGGAGGGGTACAATGAGCAGTTCTTC.